This TCR beta chain was sequenced during a study of CD8 T cells in ankylosing spondylitis. Study-level results: There was reportedly significant enrichment of clones that were disease-linked in matched ankylosing spondylitis synovial fluid. A TCR beta motif made of 7 to 9 highly homologous variants seemed typical of ankylosing spondylitis blood.

This clonotype came up many times. Its antigen is undetermined. The CDR3 has 15 residues. The V gene lost 2 bases and the J gene lost 2 bases, with 14 bases spanning the gap. From germline, CDR1 is SQVTM and CDR2 ANQGSEA. Quantitative barcoded 5'-RACE was used to prepare TCR beta libraries. TCRdb re-called the 5' RACE reads through MiXCR, storing one row per CDR3 protein. This sample has about 500,000 distinct CDR3 sequences; less than 6% occur once, and the top ten carry around 3.5%. The specimen sequenced was blood, either unsorted or a sorted T cell fraction (not recorded which). The TCR comes from a male donor with ankylosing spondylitis. This chain links TRBV29-1 with TRBJ2-3; no definite D call. The CDR3 coding sequence is TGCAGCGTTGAATCTCAGCAGATAGACACAGATACGCAGTATTTT. It translates to CSVESQQIDTDTQYF.